This T cell receptor (beta chain) was recorded in a study of neurological immune-mediated disorders. Noted time point: longitudinal time-point 2. Per germline, CDR1 SGHRS and CDR2 YFSETQ. V was cut by 1 base and J by 2 bases, with 8 bases left in between. The CDR3 contains 14 residues. TCRdb re-called the 5' RACE reads through MiXCR, storing one row per CDR3 protein. The table records some 60,000 distinct CDR3 sequences, about 10% of them present only once. At least ten counts were recorded for this clonotype. This chain connects TRBV5-1 to TRBJ2-3, with no clear D. What was sequenced was PBMCs. The source is a man between 25 and 39 years old in good health. The CDR3 region is CASSLRPDTDTQYF. The CDR3 nucleotides are TGCGCCAGCAGCTTGCGCCCAGACACAGATACGCAGTATTTT.